This T cell receptor (beta chain) was found in a study of patients and donors after allogeneic stem cell transplantation (dated by TCRdb to the early 2020s). This clonotype has a handful of counts. Its antigen remains undetermined. Base qualities were left out, and no much larger clone turns up one base away. The CDR3 has 13 amino acids, counting the end cysteine and phenylalanine. The CDR3 DNA has 39 bases and is translated from base 1. The V and J ends are trimmed by 2 bases and 2 bases, leaving 10 bases between them. CDR1 and CDR2, looked up from the germline V gene, are SQVTM and ANQGSEA. The library relied on RT-PCR. TCRdb records NextSeq 550 as the sequencer. TCRdb trimmed public reads at Q25 via fastp, called clones via MiXCR and kept in-frame beta chains. CDR3 protein duplicates are merged, each entry listing the most common genes and DNA. The table for this sample lists about 960,000 distinct CDR3 sequences; roughly 18% of them were counted only once. The ten largest clones capture around 6% of the sample.

Rearrangement joined TRBV29-1 to TRBJ2-7, with a weak D call of TRBD2 (5 bases match). The sequenced sample was blood, either unsorted or a sorted T cell fraction (not recorded which). This clonotype was obtained from a human donor who was either an allogeneic HSCT recipient or a stem cell or donor lymphocyte infusion donor (not recorded which). It is not recorded whose cells these are; they may come from a transplant donor. The CDR3 sequence is CSVEFPGTYEQYF. Read as DNA, the sequence is TGCAGCGTTGAATTCCCGGGAACCTACGAGCAGTACTTC.